Below, one TCR beta chain is given with its context. Its antigen is still unknown. Between the trimmed V and J ends, which lost 6 bases and 7 bases, there was a span of 10 bases. The CDR3 length is 13 residues. Germline V gene lookup returns CDR1 SGHDN and CDR2 FVKESK. The data belong to a study of tumor-infiltrating lymphocytes in primary liver carcinoma. Study results and limitations: The study found a significantly higher top-250-clone fraction in tumors than in blood (p = 0.039).

TCR beta cDNA was reverse-transcribed from about 0.45 ug of total RNA. The reaction used a constant-region primer and ProtoScript II reverse transcriptase. Slightly modified ARM-PCR with three nested multiplex PCR rounds yielded TCR beta libraries. The first two PCR rounds, roughly 10 cycles each, used TRBV1-TRBV30 forward primers and a C-beta reverse primer. TCRdb re-derived calls from the multiplex PCR reads in MiXCR, one entry per CDR3 protein. The sample has about 37,000 distinct CDR3 sequences, 75% seen once. Unsorted bulk tissue of roughly 17-33 mg yielded co-extracted RNA and DNA. The sequence was obtained from a man aged 35-49 years with primary liver carcinoma and hepatitis B virus infection. This sequence joins TRBV14 and TRBJ2-6; no reliable D call. Sequenced input: tumor-adjacent normal liver tissue. CDR3: CASSLSRANVLTF. The CDR3, as DNA: TGTGCCAGCAGTCTGAGTAGAGCCAACGTCCTGACTTTC.